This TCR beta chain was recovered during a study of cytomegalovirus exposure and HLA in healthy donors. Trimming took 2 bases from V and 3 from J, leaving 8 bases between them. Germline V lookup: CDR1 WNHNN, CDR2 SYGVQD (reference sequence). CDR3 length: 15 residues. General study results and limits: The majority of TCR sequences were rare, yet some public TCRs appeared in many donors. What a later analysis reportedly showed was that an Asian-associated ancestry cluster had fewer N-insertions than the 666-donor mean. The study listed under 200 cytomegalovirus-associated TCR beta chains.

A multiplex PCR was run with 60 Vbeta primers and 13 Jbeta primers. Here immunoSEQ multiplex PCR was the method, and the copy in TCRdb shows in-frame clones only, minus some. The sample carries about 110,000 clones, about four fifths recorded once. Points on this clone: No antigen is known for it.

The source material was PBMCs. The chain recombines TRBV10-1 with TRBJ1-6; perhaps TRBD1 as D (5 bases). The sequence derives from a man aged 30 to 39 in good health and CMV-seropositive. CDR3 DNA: TGCGCCAGCAGTGAGATCAGGGTCTATAATTCACCCCTCCACTTT. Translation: CASSEIRVYNSPLHF.